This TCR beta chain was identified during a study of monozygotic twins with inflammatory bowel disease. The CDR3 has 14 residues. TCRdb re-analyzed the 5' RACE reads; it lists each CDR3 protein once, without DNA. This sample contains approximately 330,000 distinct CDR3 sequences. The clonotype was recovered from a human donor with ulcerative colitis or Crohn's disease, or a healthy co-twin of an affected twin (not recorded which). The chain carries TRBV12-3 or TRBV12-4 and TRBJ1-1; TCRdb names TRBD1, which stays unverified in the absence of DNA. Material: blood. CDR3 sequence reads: CASSKLSNTGVAFF.